This is a list of T cell receptor beta chains from one sample in a study of regulatory T cells in long-lasting Graves disease. In TCRdb, the multiplex PCR reads were re-called with MiXCR into one record per CDR3 protein. Found here are fewer than 650,000 distinct CDR3 sequences, more than 15% of them singletons; the top ten hold 12%. The sample was also reused in another study, on T cells in Graves' hyperthyroidism and ophthalmopathy.

Here the sequenced sample was peripheral blood mononuclear cells (PBMCs), taken at new diagnosis, from a patient treated with antithyroid drugs. The receptor source for this set is a man between 18 and 35 years old with Graves disease. Each CDR3 is given with its conserved first and last residue. Each record gives: J gene, CDR3 length, D gene, clone size, V gene, CDR3 protein, CDR3 DNA. D genes are given only for firm matches. Clone sizes are given selectively: once, few, many, or a class where the clone is expanded.

>TRBJ1-2|12|-|few|TRBV28
CASKQVVGGYTF
TGTGCCAGTAAACAGGTGGTGGGCGGCTACACCTTC
>TRBJ1-4|15|-|many|TRBV2
CASSAGSATNEKLFF
TGTGCCAGCAGTGCAGGGAGTGCAACTAATGAAAAACTGTTTTTT
>TRBJ2-5|18|TRBD2|-|TRBV5-1
CASSYGLAGELYQETQYF
TGCGCCAGCAGCTACGGACTAGCGGGAGAGTTGTACCAAGAGACCCAGTACTTC
>TRBJ1-1|13|-|many|TRBV29-1
CSVRPGSYTEAFF
TGCAGCGTCCGACCTGGCAGCTACACTGAAGCTTTCTTT
>TRBJ1-1|16|-|many|TRBV28
CASSSGTLLGNTEAFF
TGTGCCAGCAGTTCCGGGACTCTACTCGGAAACACTGAAGCTTTCTTT
>TRBJ2-1|13|TRBD2|few|TRBV10-3
CAITSGSGNEQFF
TGTGCCATTACTAGCGGGAGTGGGAATGAGCAGTTCTTC
>TRBJ2-3|13|-|many|TRBV30
CAWSVSGQGTQYF
TGTGCCTGGAGTGTAAGTGGGCAGGGGACGCAGTATTTT
>TRBJ1-1|15|-|many|TRBV19
CASSNDRSLGTEAFF
TGTGCCAGTAGTAATGACAGGTCTCTGGGCACTGAAGCTTTCTTT
>TRBJ2-1|16|TRBD2|many|TRBV27
CASSFERPGGYNEQFF
TGTGCCAGCAGTTTCGAACGGCCGGGGGGCTACAATGAGCAGTTCTTC
>TRBJ2-7|13|-|-|TRBV2
CASSEGPTNEQYF
TGTGCCAGCAGTGAGGGTCCTACAAACGAGCAGTACTTC
>TRBJ2-7|15|TRBD2|-|TRBV20-1
CSAQNSGRVSYEQYF
TGCAGTGCTCAAAATAGCGGGAGGGTCTCCTACGAGCAGTACTTC
>TRBJ2-3|13|TRBD1|many|TRBV6-1
CASSYRGSDTQYF
TGTGCCAGCAGCTACAGGGGAAGCGATACGCAGTATTTT
>TRBJ2-7|14|-|-|TRBV20-1
CSARDSGISYEQYF
TGCAGTGCTAGAGATTCCGGCATCTCCTACGAGCAGTACTTC
>TRBJ2-3|18|TRBD2|few|TRBV4-2
CASSQDRASGIVLHTQYF
TGTGCCAGCAGCCAAGATCGGGCTAGCGGGATAGTCTTGCATACGCAGTATTTT
>TRBJ2-1|13|TRBD2|-|TRBV7-9
CASSLLLADSQFF
TGTGCCAGCAGCTTATTACTAGCGGATTCGCAGTTCTTC